Sequencing of this TCR beta chain was carried out in a study of T cell clones after liver transplantation. Study-wide context: TCRbeta sequencing after a pre-transplant mixed lymphocyte reaction identified graft-donor-reactive clones, later tracked in post-transplant blood. Pre-transplant mixed lymphocyte reactions yielded third-party-reactive TCRbeta sequences as comparators for graft-donor-reactive sequences.

The CDR3 length is 16 residues. Per the germline V gene, CDR1 is SEHNR and CDR2 is FQNEAQ (reference sequence). The V and J ends lost 2 bases and 0 bases, in that order; junction bases with no gene match: 7. Findings and limits, study-wide: These preliminary findings come from unstandardized post-transplant sampling times.

Sequencing was performed with immunoSEQ multiplex PCR; in TCRdb, only in-frame clones are kept and a portion is missing. The data hold 9,000 to 10,000 clones, with over 60% observed a single time. Regarding this clone: Its specificity is unknown.

The V call is TRBV7-9, the J call TRBJ2-7, with 7 nucleotides matching TRBD1. The TCR was taken from a human patient who received a liver transplant. The graft donor may account for some of the T cells. The sequencing used CD8+ T cells from blood, collected at the approximately 16-month timepoint. The CDR3 DNA sequence: TGTGCCAGCAGCTTACAACAGGGGTCGAGCTCCTACGAGCAGTACTTC. As protein: CASSLQQGSSSYEQYF.